This T cell receptor (beta chain) was observed in a study of metastatic and nonmetastatic thyroid tumors (dated by TCRdb to the early 2020s). Looking at the study overall: For patients with malignant and with benign thyroid disease, the researchers compared repertoires between peripheral blood samples and tumor or nodule tissue samples.

The library relied on PCR. The sequencer was an Illumina HiSeq 4000. High-throughput sequencing was used to profile the CDR3 region of the TCR beta-chain in every patient. The original methods were these. The researchers built a classifier to tell apart papillary thyroid cancer patients with distant metastasis, based on CDR3 differences among clinicopathological groups. The Shannon index was used to assess repertoire diversity, and the Morisita-Horn index was used to assess tumor-blood repertoire similarity. TCRdb trimmed the raw reads at Q25, called clones with MiXCR and kept productive beta chains. TCRdb, not the original authors, processed these V and J calls. For this sample there are around 25,000 clones; 20% appear just once. The ten largest make up 4.4% of the sample. No patient had received any treatment before thyroid surgery. Using T-cell receptor beta sequencing, the researchers looked back retrospectively at clinical samples from patients, gathered between about 2012 and 2018.

Per the germline V gene (reference sequence), MNHEY is the CDR1 and SMNVEV is the CDR2. At the junction V is shortened by 8 bases and J by 7 bases; bases outside the gene matches: 4. The CDR3 sequence holds 11 residues, the cysteine and phenylalanine included. Only the CDR3 DNA is retained, 33 bases long and in frame from the first base. With regard to this clone: This receptor's antigen is unknown. Nothing much larger sits one base from this clone, and base qualities are not available.

Broader findings and caveats from the paper: In both blood and tumor samples, malignant tumors were reported to have significantly higher TCR beta diversity than benign nodules.

The clonotype was recovered from a female donor with papillary thyroid cancer or a benign thyroid nodule (not recorded which). Some clones in this sample may be carry-over from other donors' samples. Material: adjacent normal tissue. The rearranged chain carries TRBV27 and TRBJ1-2; 7 central nucleotides agree with TRBD1. The CDR3 protein sequence reads: CASGRGAGYTF. The nucleotides are TGTGCCAGCGGCAGGGGGGCTGGCTACACCTTC.